The 4 T cell receptor beta chains below were found in one sample sequenced in a study of T cell responses to AZD1222 COVID-19 vaccine. Repertoires were generated with immunoSEQ multiplex PCR, while TCRdb's copy carries only in-frame clones and drops some. The sample gives about 140,000 clones, roughly nine tenths of which show up once; about a tenth is in the top ten. The material sequenced was peripheral blood, taken 28 days after the second AZD1222 dose. All receptors come from an adult who received the AZD1222 COVID-19 vaccine.

V gene TRBV27 combines with J gene TRBJ2-2; 7 bases match TRBD1. V dropped 2 bases and J dropped 2; count of bases not matched to a gene: 2. The CDR3 extends over 15 amino acids. The germline CDR1 and CDR2 sequences are MNHEY and SMNVEV (reference sequence). The CDR3 region has the DNA TGTGCCAGCAGTTTACTAGGGGGCAACACCGGGGAGCTGTTTTTT. Protein product: CASSLLGGNTGELFF.

V gene TRBV5-4 combines with J gene TRBJ2-7; 8 bases fit TRBD2. The CDR3 consists of 15 residues. V was clipped by 3 bases and J by 5 bases; unmatched bases: 10. Germline V gene sequence: CDR1 SGHNT, CDR2 YYREEE (reference sequence). The CDR3 DNA follows: TGTGCCAGCAGCTCTCGACGGGAGGGGTATAACGAGCAGTACTTC. Amino acid sequence: CASSSRREGYNEQYF.

This chain joins TRBV7-8 and TRBJ1-4; D might be TRBD1 (6 bases). The CDR3 has 14 residues. In germline, CDR1 is SGHVS, CDR2 FQNEAQ. V lost 4 bases and J 6 bases, leaving 12 bases between the germline ends. CDR3 in DNA: TGTGCCAGCAGCTACCAGGGGTTCGATGAAAAACTGTTTTTT. Its translation: CASSYQGFDEKLFF.

V is TRBV28 and J is TRBJ1-3; D is unclear. The length of the CDR3 is 14 residues. Trimming removed 2 bases from V and 0 bases from J, with 5 bases in between. The germline V gene has CDR1 MDHEN and CDR2 SYDVKM. CDR3 nucleotides: TGTGCCAGCAGTTTAGTCTTCTCTGGAAACACCATATATTTT. As protein: CASSLVFSGNTIYF.